This passage covers 18 T cell receptor beta chains from one sample sequenced in a study of cytomegalovirus exposure and HLA in healthy donors. Repertoires were generated with immunoSEQ multiplex PCR, while TCRdb's copy carries only in-frame clones and drops some. The repertoire includes 200,000 to 300,000 clones, around 90% of them detected once, and just over 3% sits in the top ten. Sequenced material: PBMCs. Source of these receptors: a woman aged 30 to 39 in good health and CMV-seronegative.

The chain uses TRBV6-5 and TRBJ2-7; TRBD1 agrees at 7 bases. J gave up 1 base and V 0 bases, and 0 bases lay outside the gene matches. Germline loops: CDR1 MNHEY, CDR2 SVGAGI. CDR3 size: 14 residues. CDR3 sequence: CASSYSGQSYEQYF. The CDR3 nucleotides read TGTGCCAGCAGTTACTCGGGACAGTCCTACGAGCAGTACTTC.

The V call is TRBV10-3, the J call TRBJ2-7; weak D call: TRBD1 (5 bases). The CDR3 sequence is 14 residues long. Deletions cut 5 bases from V and 6 bases from J, with 17 bases between. Germline V CDR1 and CDR2: ENHRY, SYGVKD. The CDR3 loop reads CAISYDSSSGEQYF. In nucleotides, the CDR3 is TGTGCCATCAGTTATGACAGTAGCTCGGGCGAGCAGTACTTC.

Regarding this clone: Given a much more abundant clone one base away, this may be a read error. Other DNA sequences within the sample encode an identical CDR3. The gene calls are TRBV18 and TRBJ2-7; no clear D gene. Germline CDR1 reads KGHSH; CDR2 reads LQKENI. The CDR3 contains 12 residues. V was pared by 3 bases and J by 1 base, with 4 bases between. CDR3 DNA sequence: TGTGCCAGCTCACCTTCTTCCTACGAGCAGTACTTC. This translates into CASSPSSYEQYF.

This chain connects TRBV27 to TRBJ2-7; the match to TRBD2 covers 10 bases. Germline trimming cut 5 bases from V and 2 bases from J; bases unmatched to any gene: 9. The germline V gene encodes CDR1 MNHEY and CDR2 SMNVEV (reference sequence). This CDR3 contains 16 residues. Here the CDR3 DNA reads TGTGCCAGCAGTATAATCGCTAGCGGGAGCCCCTACGAGCAGTACTTC. It codes for CASSIIASGSPYEQYF.

This chain connects TRBV7-2 to TRBJ2-2; D gene unclear. The CDR3 runs 12 residues. Germline CDR1 is SGHTA and CDR2 is FQGNSA. Deletions cut 6 bases from V and 2 bases from J, with 4 bases between. In DNA, the CDR3 is TGTGCCAGCAGTTCCAACACCGGGGAGCTGTTTTTT. Translating gives CASSSNTGELFF.

J is TRBJ2-7 and V is TRBV27; the D gene is possibly TRBD2 (7 bases). Germline V gene sequence: CDR1 MNHEY, CDR2 SMNVEV (reference sequence). CDR3 length: 15 residues. The V gene lost 2 bases and the J gene lost 3 bases, with 14 bases spanning the gap. CDR3 in DNA: TGTGCCAGCAGTTTAGGGGGGGCAGGGGTCTACGAGCAGTACTTC. This sequence encodes CASSLGGAGVYEQYF.

The chain links TRBV6-6 to TRBJ1-1, with TRBD1 as a possible D gene (5 bases). Germline-derived CDR1 and CDR2 are MNHNY and SVGAGI (reference sequence). The V end lost 0 bases, the J end lost 0 bases, and 11 bases lay between the germline ends. This CDR3 has 16 amino acids. DNA of the CDR3: TGTGCCAGCAGTTACTCACCGACAGAATTGAACACTGAAGCTTTCTTT. Translating it yields CASSYSPTELNTEAFF.

The chain recombines TRBV9 with TRBJ2-5; D possibly corresponds to TRBD1 (6 bases). CDR1 and CDR2 (germline): SGDLS, YYNGEE. V lost 0 bases to trimming and J lost 4 bases, with 10 bases between them. CDR3 length: 14 residues. The CDR3 DNA reads as TGTGCCAGCAGCGTAGCAGCGGACAGAGAGACCCAGTACTTC. It translates to CASSVAADRETQYF.

The chain links TRBV11-2 to TRBJ2-7, with D perhaps TRBD2 (5 bases). The V end was cut by 3 bases, the J end by 0 bases, with 9 bases between. The germline V gene encodes CDR1 SGHAT and CDR2 FQNNGV. The CDR3 is 14 residues long. CDR3 sequence (DNA): TGTGCCAGCAGCTTCACGGGAAGCTCCTACGAGCAGTACTTC. Amino acid sequence: CASSFTGSSYEQYF.

The V gene is TRBV27, the J gene TRBJ2-7, with 15 bases aligning to TRBD2. There are 17 residues in the CDR3. The germline V gene has CDR1 MNHEY and CDR2 SMNVEV (reference sequence). V was pared by 3 bases and J by 2 bases, with 5 bases of the junction left unmatched. The CDR3 DNA reads as TGTGCCAGCAGTTTCGGACTAGCGGGAGGGAGGGCCTACGAGCAGTACTTC. This codes for CASSFGLAGGRAYEQYF.

In this sample, this clone turned up a few times. The chain carries TRBV5-1 and TRBJ2-7, with TRBD1 matching over 8 bases. Germline V CDR1 and CDR2: SGHRS, YFSETQ. With V trimmed by 4 bases and J by 3 bases, 3 bases remained unmatched. The CDR3 has 13 residues. The CDR3 coding sequence is TGCGCCAGCAGCCCCACAGGGGGCTACGAGCAGTACTTC. Residues: CASSPTGGYEQYF.

CDR3 DNA: TGTGCCAGCAGCTTCAGACTAATGAACACTGAAGCTTTCTTT. This translates into CASSFRLMNTEAFF. This sequence joins TRBV5-6 and TRBJ1-1; the D is unclear. Germline V gene data show CDR1 as SGHDT and CDR2 as YYEEEE. The CDR3 totals 14 residues. Trimming removed 2 bases from V and 0 bases from J, with 8 bases in between.

The chain uses TRBV28 and TRBJ1-2; TRBD1 aligns across 7 bases. The CDR3 contains 13 residues. The ends lost 2 bases at V and 7 bases at J; junction bases unmatched: 4. The germline V gene encodes CDR1 MDHEN and CDR2 SYDVKM. The CDR3: CASSLGNRGGYTF. The CDR3 DNA reads TGTGCCAGCAGTTTAGGGAACAGGGGTGGCTACACCTTC.

The gene calls are TRBV10-1 and TRBJ2-7; 7 bases map to TRBD2. The junction had 5 bases not matched to a gene; V was cut back by 6 bases and J by 0 bases. Germline CDR1 is WNHNN and CDR2 is SYGVQD (reference sequence). CDR3 length: 14 residues. CDR3 region: CASRGGTNSYEQYF. As DNA, the CDR3 is TGCGCCAGCAGGGGGGGGACGAACTCCTACGAGCAGTACTTC.

The chain is built from TRBV27 and TRBJ2-1; D is possibly TRBD2 (6 bases). Trimming pared 3 bases from V and 6 bases from J, leaving 12 bases between. The germline CDR1 and CDR2 sequences are MNHEY and SMNVEV (reference sequence). This CDR3 has 14 amino acids. The DNA of the CDR3 is TGTGCCAGCAGTTTCGTGGGAGCGGGCAATGAGCAGTTCTTC. This gives the protein CASSFVGAGNEQFF.

This clone showed up just once. This rearrangement joins TRBV28 to TRBJ2-5; 9 bases are shared with TRBD2. CDR1 is MDHEN and CDR2 is SYDVKM in the germline V gene. The CDR3 has 15 residues. Trimming at V came to 7 bases and at J to 4 bases, leaving 10 bases not matched to a gene. CDR3 coding DNA: TGTGCCAGCACCTTAGCTAGCGGGGTAGGAGAGACCCAGTACTTC. Protein: CASTLASGVGETQYF.

CDR3 sequence reads: CASSLGRDRGLVSYNEQFF. Here the CDR3 DNA reads TGTGCCAGCAGCTTAGGCCGGGACAGGGGGCTTGTATCCTACAATGAGCAGTTCTTC. This sequence joins TRBV13 and TRBJ2-1; 12 bases align to TRBD1. The CDR3 has 19 amino acids. Germline assignment: CDR1 PRHDT and CDR2 FYEKMQ (reference sequence). After removal of 0 bases from V and 1 base from J, the junction contained 7 bases not matched to a gene.

The V and J genes are TRBV18 and TRBJ2-1; D remains unclear. The CDR3 consists of 15 residues. Trimming removed 0 bases from V and 0 bases from J, with 6 bases in between. Germline V gene lookup returns CDR1 KGHSH and CDR2 LQKENI. CDR3 in amino acids: CASSPPPTSYNEQFF. The CDR3 DNA is TGTGCCAGCTCACCACCTCCTACCTCCTACAATGAGCAGTTCTTC.